The next 5 T cell receptor beta chains were all read from a single sample in a study of human T cells and chemical hapten exposure. As for time point: patch test 2, 6 weeks after DPC sensitization. Treatment meaning: therapeutic diphenylcyclopropenone sensitization with weekly scalp DPC. TCRdb passed the RACE reads through MiXCR, listing each CDR3 protein once. The sample carries under 75,000 distinct CDR3 sequences, around 7.9% recorded once. The material sequenced was whole blood, taken in connection with sensitization to the hapten diphenylcyclopropenone (DPC). The origin of the receptors is a woman between 50 and 59 years old with alopecia areata. Some clones in this sample may be carry-over from other donors' samples.

This clonotype turned up a few times. The chain joins TRBV28 to TRBJ2-3; 8 bases are shared with TRBD1. Unmatched junction bases numbered 5, after V lost 4 bases and J lost 2 bases. The CDR3 extends over 15 amino acids. Germline V CDR1 and CDR2: MDHEN, SYDVKM. CDR3 loop: CASSYRGIATDTQYF. The CDR3 DNA sequence: TGTGCCAGCAGTTACAGGGGGATTGCCACAGATACGCAGTATTTT.

This chain uses TRBV29-1 with TRBJ2-3; 10 positions match TRBD2. Germline V CDR1 and CDR2: SQVTM, ANQGSEA. The CDR3 extends over 14 amino acids. V lost 7 bases and J lost 2; bases outside the gene matches: 6. This CDR3 reads CSAGTSVPTDTQYF. In DNA form, the CDR3 reads TGCAGCGCAGGGACTAGCGTCCCCACAGATACGCAGTATTTT.

This clonotype has ten or more counts. The rearrangement links TRBV28 to TRBJ1-1; the match to TRBD1 covers 10 bases. With 7 bases clipped from V and 7 bases from J, the junction kept 6 bases outside the gene matches. The CDR3 runs 13 residues. The germline gives CDR1 MDHEN, CDR2 SYDVKM. The CDR3 DNA reads TGTGCCAGCACGACAGGGGGCCGGGGTGAAGCTTTCTTT. Its translation is CASTTGGRGEAFF.

The V call is TRBV7-8, the J call TRBJ2-3; D not resolved. Germline-derived CDR1 and CDR2 are SGHVS and FQNEAQ. This CDR3 is 14 amino acids long. V dropped 8 bases and J dropped 1 base, with 13 bases sitting between them. The DNA for the CDR3 is TGTGCCAGCGGCGATCCTCCTCGCACAGATACGCAGTATTTT. This sequence encodes CASGDPPRTDTQYF. Drawing the rest from reference TRBV7-8 and TRBJ2-3, the complete variable domain is GAGVSQSPRYKVAKRGQDVALRCDPISGHVSLFWYQQALGQGPEFLTYFQNEAQLDKSGLPSDRFFAERPEGSVSTLKIQRTQQEDSAVYLCASGDPPRTDTQYFGPGTRLTVL.

This clonotype was seen many times. The chain is built from TRBV29-1 and TRBJ1-2; D is uncertain. This CDR3 is built from 11 residues. Germline-derived CDR1 and CDR2 are SQVTM and ANQGSEA. Trimming shortened V by 4 bases and J by 7 bases, and 10 bases separated the two germline ends. The CDR3 here is CSVGREAGYTF. The DNA for the CDR3 is TGCAGCGTTGGAAGGGAGGCTGGCTACACCTTC.